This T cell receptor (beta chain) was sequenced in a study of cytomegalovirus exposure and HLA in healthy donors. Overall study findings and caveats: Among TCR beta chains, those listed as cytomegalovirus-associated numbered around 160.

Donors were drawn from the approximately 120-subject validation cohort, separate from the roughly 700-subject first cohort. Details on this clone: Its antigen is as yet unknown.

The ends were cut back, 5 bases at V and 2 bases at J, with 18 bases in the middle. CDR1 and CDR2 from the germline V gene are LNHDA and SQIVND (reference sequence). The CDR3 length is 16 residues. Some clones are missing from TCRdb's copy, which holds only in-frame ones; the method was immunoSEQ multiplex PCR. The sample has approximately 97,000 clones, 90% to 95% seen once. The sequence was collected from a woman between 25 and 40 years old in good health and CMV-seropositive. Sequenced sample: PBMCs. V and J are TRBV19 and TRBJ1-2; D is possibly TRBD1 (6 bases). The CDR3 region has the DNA TGTGCCAGTAGTCCTCGCGGGGGGCAGACCAACTATGGCTACACCTTC. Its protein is CASSPRGGQTNYGYTF.